The clone carrying this T cell receptor beta chain was picked up many times. This record belongs to a study of patients and donors after allogeneic stem cell transplantation. TCRdb analysed the RT-PCR reads with MiXCR anew, one entry per CDR3 protein. The data hold about 230,000 distinct CDR3 sequences, with roughly 15% observed a single time. Germline-derived CDR1 and CDR2 are DFQATT and SNEGSKA (reference sequence). CDR3 length: 13 amino acids. After removal of 6 bases from V and 9 bases from J, the junction contained 7 bases not matched to a gene. The receptor's source is a human donor who was either an allogeneic HSCT recipient or a stem cell or donor lymphocyte infusion donor (not recorded which). It is not recorded whose cells these are; they may come from a transplant donor. What was sequenced was blood, either unsorted or a sorted T cell fraction (not recorded which). The chain employs TRBV20-1 and TRBJ2-3; 12 bases line up with TRBD2. CDR3 sequence (DNA): TGCAGTGCCGGGACTAGCGGGCCGGGAACGCAGTATTTT. Translating it yields CSAGTSGPGTQYF.